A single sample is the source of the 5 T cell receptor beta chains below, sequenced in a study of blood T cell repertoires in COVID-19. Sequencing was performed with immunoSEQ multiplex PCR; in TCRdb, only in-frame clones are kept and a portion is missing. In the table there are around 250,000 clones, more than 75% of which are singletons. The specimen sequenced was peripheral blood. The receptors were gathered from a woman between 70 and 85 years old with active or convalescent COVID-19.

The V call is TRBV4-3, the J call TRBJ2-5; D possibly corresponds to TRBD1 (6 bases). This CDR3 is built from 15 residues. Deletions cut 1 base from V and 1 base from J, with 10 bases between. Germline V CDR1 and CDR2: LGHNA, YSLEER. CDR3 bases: TGCGCCAGCAGCCAAGCCAGGGGTATCCAAGAGACCCAGTACTTC. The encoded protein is CASSQARGIQETQYF.

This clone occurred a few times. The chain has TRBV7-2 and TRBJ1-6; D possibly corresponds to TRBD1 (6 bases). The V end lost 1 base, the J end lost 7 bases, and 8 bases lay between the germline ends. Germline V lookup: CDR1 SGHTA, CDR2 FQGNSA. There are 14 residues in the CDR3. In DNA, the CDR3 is TGTGCCAGCAGCTTAGACAGGGTAAATTCACCCCTCCACTTT. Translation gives CASSLDRVNSPLHF.

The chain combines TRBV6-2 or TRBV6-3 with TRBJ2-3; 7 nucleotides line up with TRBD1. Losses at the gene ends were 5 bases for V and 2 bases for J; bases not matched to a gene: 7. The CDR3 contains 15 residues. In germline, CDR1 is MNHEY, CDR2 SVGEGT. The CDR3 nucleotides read TGTGCCAGCAGTCCATGGGGACAGACCACAGATACGCAGTATTTT. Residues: CASSPWGQTTDTQYF.

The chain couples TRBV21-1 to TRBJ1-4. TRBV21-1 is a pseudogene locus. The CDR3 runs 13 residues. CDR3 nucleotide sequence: TGTGCCAGCCGGTTGAGGGATGTGGAAAAACTGTTTTTT. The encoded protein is CASRLRDVEKLFF.

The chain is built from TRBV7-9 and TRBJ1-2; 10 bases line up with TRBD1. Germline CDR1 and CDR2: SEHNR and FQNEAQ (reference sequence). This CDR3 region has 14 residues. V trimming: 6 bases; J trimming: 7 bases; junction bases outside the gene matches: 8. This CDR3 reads CASRPPGQGSGYTF. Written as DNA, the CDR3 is TGTGCCAGCAGGCCCCCGGGACAGGGGTCTGGCTACACCTTC.